These 9 T cell receptor beta chains were all obtained from the same sample, sequenced in a study of T-cell reconstitution after alpha-beta-depleted transplantation in children. Preparation of the TCRbeta library involved a method that used unique molecular identifiers. TCRdb re-derived calls from the PCR reads in MiXCR, one entry per CDR3 protein. Among 360,000 or so distinct CDR3 sequences listed, 20% were seen once. Source: PBMCs from the stem cell graft donor, taken from the stem cell graft. All receptors come from a human donor who donated a stem cell graft to a child with acute myeloid leukemia.

This clonotype was recorded at least ten times. The chain couples TRBV29-1 to TRBJ2-7, with 8 nucleotides matching TRBD2. From germline, CDR1 is SQVTM and CDR2 ANQGSEA. With V trimmed by 6 bases and J by 7 bases, 14 bases remained unmatched. This CDR3 has 14 residues. This CDR3 reads CSVRPTGGGYEQYF. The CDR3 DNA reads as TGCAGCGTAAGGCCAACGGGAGGGGGTTATGAGCAGTACTTC.

The chain uses TRBV28 and TRBJ2-1, with 9 bases aligning to TRBD2. CDR1 and CDR2 from the germline V gene are MDHEN and SYDVKM. Germline trimming cut 3 bases from V and 0 bases from J; bases unmatched to any gene: 6. CDR3 length: 17 amino acids. CDR3 coding DNA: TGTGCCAGCAGTTTCTGGACTAGCGTGACCTCCTACAATGAGCAGTTCTTC. Its translation is CASSFWTSVTSYNEQFF. The full variable domain, in which reference TRBV28 and TRBJ2-1 provide the parts outside the CDR3, is DVKVTQSSRYLVKRTGEKVFLECVQDMDHENMFWYRQDPGLGLRLIYFSYDVKMKEKGDIPEGYSVSREKKERFSLILESASTNQTSMYLCASSFWTSVTSYNEQFFGPGTRLTVL.

The chain carries TRBV20-1 and TRBJ2-3; TRBD1 matches 10 bases. Germline V gene sequence: CDR1 DFQATT, CDR2 SNEGSKA (reference sequence). Germline trimming cut 5 bases from V and 4 bases from J; bases unmatched to any gene: 3. The CDR3 contains 13 residues. For the CDR3, the DNA is TGCAGTGCTTTGACAGGGGGCGCAGATACGCAGTATTTT. It specifies CSALTGGADTQYF.

The V and J genes are TRBV12-3 or TRBV12-4 and TRBJ2-2, with 7 bases identical to TRBD2. V lost 3 bases, J lost 4 bases, and 5 bases stayed unmatched. The CDR3 is made up of 15 amino acids. For the CDR3, the DNA is TGTGCCAGCAGTTTTGGCAGCGGGGCCACCGGGGAGCTGTTTTTT. Translating gives CASSFGSGATGELFF.

This clonotype appeared many times. The V gene is TRBV20-1, the J gene TRBJ2-5; D not resolved. The CDR3 loop spans 14 amino acids. Germline CDR1 and CDR2: DFQATT and SNEGSKA (reference sequence). Trimming shortened V by 1 base and J by 2 bases, and 11 bases separated the two germline ends. The CDR3 region has the DNA TGCAGTGCTAGAGTACCTGGCAGACAAGAGACCCAGTACTTC. This codes for CSARVPGRQETQYF.

The V call is TRBV12-3 or TRBV12-4, the J call TRBJ1-2; the match to TRBD1 covers 9 bases. This CDR3 region has 13 residues. V was pared by 7 bases and J by 7 bases, with 7 bases of the junction left unmatched. The CDR3 reads CASTRDRDAGYTF. In DNA, the CDR3 is TGTGCCAGCACCCGGGACAGGGACGCTGGCTACACCTTC.

This clonotype was seen ten or more times. This chain connects TRBV27 to TRBJ2-1; no clear D. Trimming stripped 5 bases from V and 9 bases from J, with 11 bases between. In germline, CDR1 is MNHEY, CDR2 SMNVEV (reference sequence). The CDR3 totals 12 residues. The CDR3 loop is CASSPPWGEQFF. The CDR3 nucleotides read TGTGCCAGCAGTCCCCCCTGGGGTGAGCAGTTCTTC.

The rearrangement links TRBV12-3 or TRBV12-4 to TRBJ2-5; maybe TRBD2 (5 bases). The CDR3 totals 16 residues. The germline V and J ends were trimmed by 5 bases and 0 bases, with 16 bases remaining between them. The CDR3 protein is CASSQTLVKDQETQYF. In DNA, the CDR3 is TGTGCCAGCAGTCAAACACTAGTAAAAGACCAAGAGACCCAGTACTTC.

In DNA form, the CDR3 reads TGTGCCAGCAGTTTTCAGGGGGTCTATGGCTACACCTTC. This codes for CASSFQGVYGYTF. J is TRBJ1-2 and V is TRBV12-3 or TRBV12-4, with 7 bases lining up with TRBD1. The CDR3 totals 13 residues. The J segment lost 4 bases and the V segment lost 3 bases, leaving 2 bases of the junction unmatched.